This T cell receptor (beta chain) was profiled in a study of vaccination effects on CD4 cells after COVID-19 (dated by TCRdb to between 2020 and 2023). In terms of the full investigation: Participants received two doses of either the BNT162b2 or the mRNA-1273 mRNA SARS-CoV-2 vaccine. In both COVID-19 convalescent patients and infection-naive vaccine recipients, the study compared SARS-CoV-2 spike-specific CD4+ TCR repertoires from before mRNA vaccination with those from after it. Altogether, around 9 COVID-19 convalescent patients and a few SARS-CoV-2-naive healthy vaccine recipients made up the full study. Cultures from other donors in the study were sequenced with the Oncomine TCR Beta short-read assay on an Illumina iSeq 100. Here is what the overall study found, with its caveats: Marked clonal contraction was observed in both infection-induced and vaccine-induced clones at late post-vaccination timepoints, consistent with waning T cell responses. The study was limited by a small number of convalescent patients, and early post-infection timepoints were lacking. Among healthy vaccine recipients, nearly all vaccine-induced clones were SARS-CoV-2 mono-reactive, and only 1 of 255 was cross-reactive with common cold coronaviruses.

Its CDR3 holds 11 amino acids, cysteine through phenylalanine. The CDR3 DNA has 33 bases and is translated from base 1. CDR1 LNHDA and CDR2 SQIVND were looked up in the germline V gene (reference sequence). The junction shows trimming of 3 bases on V and 5 bases on J, plus 5 bases between the germline ends. A remark on this clone: It lacks a known antigen. One base away there is no much larger clone; base qualities are not given.

The library was prepared using the immunoSEQ multiplex PCR assay. DNA from the cultured, isolated CD4+ T cells was subjected to TCR beta CDR3 sequencing. For the original study's pipeline: Non-productive TCR sequences were removed and reads were trimmed to the CDR3 region, keeping CDR3s of at least 7 amino acids. Antigen-specific clonotypes were identified using the MANAFEST web app by comparison of expansion in peptide wells against reference cultures. For clones to be considered positive, expansion at FDR<0.05 versus reference and all other wells, an odds ratio above 5, and a frequency above 0.1% in two replicate wells were required. A clonotype was defined as cross-reactive if the clonotype was significantly expanded both in SARS-CoV-2 spike wells and in at least one common cold coronavirus spike condition. Levenshtein distance calculated with the stringdist R package was used to assess CDR3 similarity, and unrooted trees were constructed with ape in R 3.6.1. TCRdb took this table from immuneACCESS and kept in-frame rearrangements with V and J called. Such tables lack part of the clones; where checked against another copy, unresolved V genes explain under half of the gap, and the rest is unexplained. V and J calls and clone size are as listed in that table; D and trimming were resolved from the DNA. This sample gives fewer than 40,000 clones in total; approximately 70% of them show up just once. Under 25% of the sample is held by the ten biggest clonotypes.

In the ViraFEST assay, PBMC were stimulated with viral peptide pools, and TCR sequencing was then used to find antigen-specific CD4+ T cell clonotypes based on their expansion. After about 9 days of culture, CD4+ T cells were isolated with the EasySep CD4+ T cell isolation kit. Negative nucleocapsid antibody results before and after vaccination confirmed that the healthy vaccine recipients had no prior SARS-CoV-2 infection. A few million PBMC per well were cultured with around 9.8 ug/ml peptides in IMDM containing roughly 5% human AB serum, roughly 9.5 IU/ml IL-2 and gentamicin. On days 3 and 7, half of the culture medium was replaced with fresh IL-2-containing medium. Unless noted otherwise, every peptide stimulation condition was cultured in triplicate wells. PBMC were separated from whole blood using Ficoll-Paque Plus gradient centrifugation and were then either cryopreserved at -140C or used fresh. The overlapping peptide pools covered the spike proteins of SARS-CoV-2 and of the common cold coronaviruses HCoV-NL63, HCoV-OC43 and HCoV-229E. Genomic DNA was extracted from cultured CD4+ T cells with the QIAamp micro DNA kit.

The sample was CD4+ T cells from PBMCs cultured with SARS-CoV-2 spike peptides, taken before COVID-19 vaccination. The intended sense of this specimen's cell subset or site label: SARS-CoV-2 spike overlapping peptide pool stimulation. The V and J segments used are TRBV19 and TRBJ2-7; the D gene is unclear. The TCR was taken from a human donor who received a COVID-19 vaccine. The DNA sequence reads TGTGCCAGTAGTATTCAGAACGAGCAGTACTTC. This translates into CASSIQNEQYF.